The sequence of this T cell receptor beta chain was determined in a study of human T cells and chemical hapten exposure. Time point noted: pre-sensitization, week 0. Treatment: therapeutic diphenylcyclopropenone sensitization with weekly scalp DPC. At least ten counts were recorded for this clonotype. The CDR3 extends over 15 amino acids. Germline-derived CDR1 and CDR2 are MNHNS and SASEGT. V shed 6 bases and J shed 5 bases, with 19 bases lying between them. MiXCR, applied by TCRdb to the RACE reads, yields one record per CDR3 protein. The sample lists 55,000 to 75,000 distinct CDR3 sequences, about 6.7% occurring once.

V gene TRBV6-1 combines with J gene TRBJ1-1; D is possibly TRBD1 (5 bases). This TCR was recovered from a woman under 40 with alopecia areata. Some clones in this sample may be carry-over from other donors' samples. Sequenced here: whole blood, sampled in connection with sensitization to the hapten diphenylcyclopropenone (DPC). As DNA, the CDR3 is TGTGCCAGCAGGAGGGAATATGTGGGACGAACTGAAGCTTTCTTT. This encodes CASRREYVGRTEAFF.